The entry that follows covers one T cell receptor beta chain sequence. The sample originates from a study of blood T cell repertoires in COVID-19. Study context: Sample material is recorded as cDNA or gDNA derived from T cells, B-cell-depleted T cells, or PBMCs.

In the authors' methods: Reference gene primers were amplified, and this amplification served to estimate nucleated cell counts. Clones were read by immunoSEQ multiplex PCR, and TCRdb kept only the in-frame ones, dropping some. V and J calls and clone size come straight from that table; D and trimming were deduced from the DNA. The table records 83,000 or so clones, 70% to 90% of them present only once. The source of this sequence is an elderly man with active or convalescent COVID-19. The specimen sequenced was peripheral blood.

The CDR3 DNA follows: TGTGCCAGCAGTTTATCTGGCAGGGTAGGGGAGACCCAGTACTTC. Translating gives CASSLSGRVGETQYF. The chain recombines TRBV28 with TRBJ2-5; a weak D match, TRBD1 (5 bases). Germline CDR1 is MDHEN and CDR2 is SYDVKM. The V and J ends lost 1 base and 5 bases respectively, with 14 bases between them. This CDR3 comprises 15 residues.